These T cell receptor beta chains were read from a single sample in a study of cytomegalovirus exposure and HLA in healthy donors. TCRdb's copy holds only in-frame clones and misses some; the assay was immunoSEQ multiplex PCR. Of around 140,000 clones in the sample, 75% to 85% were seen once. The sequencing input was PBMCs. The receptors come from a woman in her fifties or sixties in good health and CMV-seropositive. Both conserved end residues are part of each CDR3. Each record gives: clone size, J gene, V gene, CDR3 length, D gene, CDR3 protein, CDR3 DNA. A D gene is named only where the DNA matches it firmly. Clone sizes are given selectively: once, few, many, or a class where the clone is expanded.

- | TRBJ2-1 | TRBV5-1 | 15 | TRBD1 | CASSPQGARGNEQFF | TGCGCCAGCAGCCCGCAGGGGGCTCGAGGGAATGAGCAGTTCTTC
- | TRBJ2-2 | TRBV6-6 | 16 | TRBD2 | CASSYSGRGNTGELFF | TGTGCCAGCAGTTACTCAGGGAGGGGAAACACCGGGGAGCTGTTTTTT
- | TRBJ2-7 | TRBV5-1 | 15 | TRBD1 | CASGPTGTGGSKQYF | TGCGCCAGCGGTCCGACCGGGACAGGGGGTTCCAAGCAGTACTTC
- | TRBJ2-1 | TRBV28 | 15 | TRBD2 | CASTTGLAGVNEQFF | TGTGCCAGCACCACCGGACTAGCGGGAGTGAATGAGCAGTTCTTC
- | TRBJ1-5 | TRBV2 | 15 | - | CASSVEGYSNQPQHF | TGTGCCAGCAGTGTGGAGGGATATAGCAATCAGCCCCAGCATTTT
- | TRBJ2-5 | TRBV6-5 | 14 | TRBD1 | CASRTGTGDETQYF | TGTGCCAGCAGGACCGGGACAGGGGACGAGACCCAGTACTTC
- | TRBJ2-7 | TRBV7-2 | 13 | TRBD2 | CASTKAGGYEQYF | TGTGCCAGCACCAAAGCGGGGGGATACGAGCAGTACTTC
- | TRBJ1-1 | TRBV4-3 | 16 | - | CASSQDPVPTDTEAFF | TGCGCCAGCAGCCAAGACCCGGTCCCCACCGACACTGAAGCTTTCTTT
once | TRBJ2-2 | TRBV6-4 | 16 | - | CASSDKSVADTGELFF | TGTGCCAGCAGTGATAAGTCGGTAGCGGACACCGGGGAGCTGTTTTTT
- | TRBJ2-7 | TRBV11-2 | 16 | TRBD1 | CASSFGGTGRSYEQYF | TGTGCCAGCAGCTTCGGTGGGACAGGGCGCTCCTACGAGCAGTACTTC
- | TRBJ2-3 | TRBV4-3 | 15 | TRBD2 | CASSQGLAGTDTQYF | TGCGCCAGCAGCCAAGGACTAGCGGGCACAGATACGCAGTATTTT
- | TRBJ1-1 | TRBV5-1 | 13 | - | CASSEQGNTEAFF | TGCGCCAGCAGCGAACAGGGGAACACTGAAGCTTTCTTT
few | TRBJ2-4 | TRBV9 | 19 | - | CASRKPKQGPKGLKNSQYF | TGTGCCAGCAGAAAACCGAAACAGGGTCCAAAGGGTCTCAAAAACAGTCAGTACTTC
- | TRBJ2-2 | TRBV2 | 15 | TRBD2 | CASSPTSAYTGELFF | TGTGCCAGCAGCCCGACTAGCGCCTACACCGGGGAGCTGTTTTTT
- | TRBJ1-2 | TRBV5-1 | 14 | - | CASSAGRQFYGYTF | TGCGCCAGCAGCGCGGGACGGCAATTCTATGGCTACACCTTC
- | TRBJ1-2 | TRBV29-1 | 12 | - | CSVEEPTYGYTF | TGCAGCGTTGAAGAACCCACTTATGGCTACACCTTC
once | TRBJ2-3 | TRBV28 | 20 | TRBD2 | CASSLGRLAGVGHDTDTQYF | TGTGCCAGCAGTTTAGGTCGGCTAGCGGGAGTGGGGCACGACACAGATACGCAGTATTTT
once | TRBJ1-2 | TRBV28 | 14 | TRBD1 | CASSSAQGASGYTF | TGTGCCAGCAGTTCAGCACAGGGGGCGTCGGGCTACACCTTC
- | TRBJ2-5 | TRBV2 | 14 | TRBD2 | CAGKKRGSWETQYF | TGTGCCGGGAAAAAGCGGGGCTCATGGGAGACCCAGTACTTC
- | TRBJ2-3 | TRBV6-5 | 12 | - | CASSSTADTQYF | TGTGCCAGCAGTTCCACGGCAGATACGCAGTATTTT
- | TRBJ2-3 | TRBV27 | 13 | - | CASSLPNSITQYF | TGTGCCAGCAGTTTACCCAATTCTATTACGCAGTATTTT
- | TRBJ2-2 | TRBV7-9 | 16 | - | CASSQQEILEAGELFF | TGTGCCAGCAGTCAACAGGAGATACTTGAAGCCGGGGAGCTGTTTTTT
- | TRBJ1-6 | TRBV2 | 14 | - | CASSVAGSNSPLHF | TGTGCCAGCAGTGTTGCAGGGTCTAATTCACCCCTCCACTTT
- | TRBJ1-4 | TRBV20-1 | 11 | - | CSVIRGEKLFF | TGCAGTGTTATAAGGGGTGAAAAACTGTTTTTT
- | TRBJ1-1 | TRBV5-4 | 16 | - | CASSWGLGPPNTEAFF | TGTGCCAGCAGCTGGGGGCTGGGACCGCCTAACACTGAAGCTTTCTTT
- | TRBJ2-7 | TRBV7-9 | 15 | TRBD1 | CASSLGRTGAYEQYF | TGTGCCAGCAGCTTGGGACGGACAGGGGCTTACGAGCAGTACTTC
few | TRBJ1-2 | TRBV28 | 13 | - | CASRLQGNYGYTF | TGTGCCAGCAGACTACAGGGTAACTATGGCTACACCTTC
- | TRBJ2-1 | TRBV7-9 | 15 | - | CASSLMGDRQGEQFF | TGTGCCAGCAGCTTAATGGGCGACAGGCAGGGTGAGCAGTTCTTC
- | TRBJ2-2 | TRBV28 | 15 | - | CASSLPGSNTGELFF | TGTGCCAGCAGTTTACCAGGGTCGAACACCGGGGAGCTGTTTTTT
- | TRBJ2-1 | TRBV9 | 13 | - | CASSVGSYNEQFF | TGTGCCAGCAGCGTAGGGAGTTACAATGAGCAGTTCTTC
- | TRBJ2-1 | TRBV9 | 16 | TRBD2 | CASLRTCPGGGNEQFF | TGTGCCAGCCTACGTACTTGCCCCGGGGGGGGCAATGAGCAGTTCTTC
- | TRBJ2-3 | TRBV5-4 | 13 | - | CASSHRDFNTQYF | TGTGCCAGCAGCCACCGGGACTTCAATACGCAGTATTTT
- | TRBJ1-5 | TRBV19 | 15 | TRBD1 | CASSIIRGQGQPQHF | TGTGCCAGTAGTATAATCAGGGGGCAGGGGCAGCCCCAGCATTTT
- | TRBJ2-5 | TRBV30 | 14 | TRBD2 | CAWSYRGGQETQYF | TGTGCCTGGAGTTATCGGGGGGGCCAAGAGACCCAGTACTTC
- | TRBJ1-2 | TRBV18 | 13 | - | CASSPVQEFGYTF | TGTGCCAGCTCACCAGTCCAGGAATTCGGCTACACCTTC
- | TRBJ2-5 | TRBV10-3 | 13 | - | CAISEAQKETQYF | TGTGCCATCAGTGAAGCACAGAAAGAGACCCAGTACTTC
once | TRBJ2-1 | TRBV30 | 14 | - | CAWSVRVAYNEQFF | TGTGCCTGGAGTGTACGGGTTGCATACAATGAGCAGTTCTTC
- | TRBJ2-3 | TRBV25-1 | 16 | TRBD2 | CASSPRTSGSTDTQYF | TGTGCCAGCAGTCCCCGGACTAGCGGGAGCACAGATACGCAGTATTTT
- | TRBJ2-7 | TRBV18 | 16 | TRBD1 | CASSPPGGQGIYEQYF | TGTGCCAGCTCACCACCAGGGGGACAGGGAATTTACGAGCAGTACTTC
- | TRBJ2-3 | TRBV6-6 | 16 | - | CASSYSVYTSTDTQYF | TGTGCCAGCAGTTACTCCGTCTATACTAGCACAGATACGCAGTATTTT
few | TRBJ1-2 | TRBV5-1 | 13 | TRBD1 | CASSPGQGEGYTF | TGCGCCAGCAGCCCGGGACAGGGAGAAGGCTACACCTTC
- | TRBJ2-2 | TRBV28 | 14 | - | CASSERVLPGELFF | TGTGCCAGCAGCGAGCGGGTCCTCCCCGGGGAGCTGTTTTTT
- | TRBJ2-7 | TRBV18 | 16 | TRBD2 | CASSPPSGANSYEQYF | TGTGCCAGCTCACCACCTAGCGGGGCAAACTCCTACGAGCAGTACTTC
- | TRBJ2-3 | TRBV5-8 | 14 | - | CASSLGAGTDTQYF | TGTGCCAGCAGCTTGGGTGCGGGAACAGATACGCAGTATTTT
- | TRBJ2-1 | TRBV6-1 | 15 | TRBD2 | CASSEQGGIYNEQFF | TGTGCCAGCAGTGAACAGGGAGGGATCTACAATGAGCAGTTCTTC
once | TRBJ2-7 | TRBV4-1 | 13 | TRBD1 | CASSPGQGLEQYF | TGCGCCAGCAGCCCCGGACAGGGACTCGAGCAGTACTTC
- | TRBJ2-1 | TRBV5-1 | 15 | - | CASSLTENSYNEQFF | TGCGCCAGCAGCCTAACAGAAAACTCCTACAATGAGCAGTTCTTC
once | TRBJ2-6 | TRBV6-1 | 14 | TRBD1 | CASGTGQGANVLTF | TGTGCCAGCGGGACAGGGCAAGGGGCCAACGTCCTGACTTTC
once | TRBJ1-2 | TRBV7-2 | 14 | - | CASSLVTSTYGYTF | TGTGCCAGCAGCTTAGTTACCTCGACTTATGGCTACACCTTC
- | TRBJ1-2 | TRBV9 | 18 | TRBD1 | CASSVKVGPSGTVIGYTF | TGTGCCAGCAGCGTTAAAGTAGGGCCCTCCGGGACAGTTATCGGCTACACCTTC
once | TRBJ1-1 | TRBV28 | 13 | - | CASSEYRDTEAFF | TGTGCCAGCAGCGAATACAGGGACACTGAAGCTTTCTTT
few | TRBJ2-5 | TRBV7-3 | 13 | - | CASSSRYQETQYF | TGTGCCAGCAGCTCCAGGTACCAAGAGACCCAGTACTTC
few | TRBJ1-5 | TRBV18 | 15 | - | CASSRTATYNQPQHF | TGTGCCAGCTCACGAACAGCAACGTACAATCAGCCCCAGCATTTT
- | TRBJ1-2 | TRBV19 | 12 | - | CASTRDIYGYTF | TGTGCCAGTACCCGGGACATCTATGGCTACACCTTC
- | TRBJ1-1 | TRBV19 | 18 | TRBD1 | CASSKGDRSVVANTEAFF | TGTGCCAGTAGTAAGGGGGACAGGTCGGTGGTGGCCAACACTGAAGCTTTCTTT
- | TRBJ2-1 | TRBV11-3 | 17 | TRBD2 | CASSSPSSGGGNNEQFF | TGTGCCAGCAGCTCTCCCTCAAGCGGGGGAGGGAACAATGAGCAGTTCTTC
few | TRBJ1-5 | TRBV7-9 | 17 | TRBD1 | CASSDFRDKGADQPQHF | TGTGCCAGCAGTGACTTTCGGGATAAGGGGGCGGATCAGCCCCAGCATTTT
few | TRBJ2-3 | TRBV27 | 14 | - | CASSLQGSTDTQYF | TGTGCCAGCAGTTTACAGGGAAGCACAGATACGCAGTATTTT
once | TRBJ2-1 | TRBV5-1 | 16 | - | CASSPLGGGWLNEQFF | TGCGCCAGCAGCCCATTGGGCGGAGGGTGGCTAAATGAGCAGTTCTTC
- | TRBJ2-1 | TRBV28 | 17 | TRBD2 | CASSSYSGRASYNEQFF | TGTGCCAGCAGTTCCTATAGCGGGAGGGCCTCCTACAATGAGCAGTTCTTC